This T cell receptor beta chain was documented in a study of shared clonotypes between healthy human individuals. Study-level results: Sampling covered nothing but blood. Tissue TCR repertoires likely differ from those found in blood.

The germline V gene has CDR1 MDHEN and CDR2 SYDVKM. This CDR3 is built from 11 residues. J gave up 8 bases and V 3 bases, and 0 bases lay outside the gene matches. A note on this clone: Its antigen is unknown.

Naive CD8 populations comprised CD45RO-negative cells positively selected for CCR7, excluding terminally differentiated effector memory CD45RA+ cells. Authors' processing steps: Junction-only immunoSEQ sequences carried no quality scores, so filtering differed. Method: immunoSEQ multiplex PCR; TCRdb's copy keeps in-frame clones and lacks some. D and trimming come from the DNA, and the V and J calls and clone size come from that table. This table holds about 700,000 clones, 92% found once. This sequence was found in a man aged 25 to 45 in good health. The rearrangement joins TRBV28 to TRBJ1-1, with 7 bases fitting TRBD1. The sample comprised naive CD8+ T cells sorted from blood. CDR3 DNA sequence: TGTGCCAGCAGTTTGGACAGGGAAGCTTTCTTT. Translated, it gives CASSLDREAFF.